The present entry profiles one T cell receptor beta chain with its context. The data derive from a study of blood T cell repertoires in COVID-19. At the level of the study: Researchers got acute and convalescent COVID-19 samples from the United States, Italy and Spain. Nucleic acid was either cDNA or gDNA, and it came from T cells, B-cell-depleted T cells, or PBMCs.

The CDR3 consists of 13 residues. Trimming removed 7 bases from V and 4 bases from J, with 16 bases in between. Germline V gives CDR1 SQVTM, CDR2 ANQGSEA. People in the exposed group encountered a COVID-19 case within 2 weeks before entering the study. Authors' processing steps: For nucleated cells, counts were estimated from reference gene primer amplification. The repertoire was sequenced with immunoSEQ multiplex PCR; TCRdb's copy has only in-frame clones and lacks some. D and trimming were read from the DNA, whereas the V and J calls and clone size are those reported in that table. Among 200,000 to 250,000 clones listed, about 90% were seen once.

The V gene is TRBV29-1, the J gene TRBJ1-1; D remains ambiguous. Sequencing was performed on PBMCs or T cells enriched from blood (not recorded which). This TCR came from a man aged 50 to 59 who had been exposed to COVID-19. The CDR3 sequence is CSAAEPPGTEAFF. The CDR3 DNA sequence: TGCAGCGCCGCTGAACCCCCCGGCACTGAAGCTTTCTTT.